These 24 T cell receptor beta chains were all obtained from the same sample, sequenced in a study of response to subunit inactivated influenza vaccine. One entry per CDR3 protein, called by TCRdb with MiXCR from the RT-PCR reads. The top ten clones hold 10% to 15% of a sample with about half a million distinct CDR3 sequences, approximately 7.1% of them seen once. Sequencing was performed on PBMCs from blood, taken around 25 months after vaccination. Receptor source: a man between 45 and 75 years old who received an inactivated influenza vaccine.

The sample holds a few counts of this clonotype. The V and J genes are TRBV19 and TRBJ1-2, with D uncertain. Trimming stripped 10 bases from V and 4 bases from J, with 16 bases between. The CDR3 sequence is 13 residues long. Per the germline V gene, CDR1 is LNHDA and CDR2 is SQIVND (reference sequence). The CDR3 protein is CATNLPSGYGYTF. The CDR3 DNA is TGTGCCACCAATTTGCCGTCTGGCTATGGCTACACCTTC.

Note on this clonotype: A read error may account for a junction end that differs from germline. The chain joins TRBV20-1 to TRBJ2-1; 9 bases match TRBD2. In germline, CDR1 is DFQATT, CDR2 SNEGSKA (reference sequence). The CDR3 covers 17 residues. CDR3 sequence reads: CCARRGSGSISYNEQFF. The CDR3 nucleotides read TGCTGTGCTAGACGGGGTAGCGGGAGTATCTCCTACAATGAGCAGTTCTTC.

This clonotype has a count of ten or more. The J gene is TRBJ2-1, the V gene TRBV4-3, with a possible D match to TRBD2 (5 bases). The length of the CDR3 is 14 residues. CDR1 and CDR2 from the germline V gene are LGHNA and YSLEER. V was cut by 0 bases and J by 9 bases, with 12 bases left in between. This chain's CDR3 is CASSQEASYGEQFF. The CDR3 DNA sequence: TGCGCCAGCAGCCAAGAGGCTAGCTACGGTGAGCAGTTCTTC.

The chain couples TRBV9 to TRBJ2-3, with D uncertain. CDR1 and CDR2 from the germline V gene are SGDLS and YYNGEE. V lost 4 bases to trimming and J lost 3 bases, with 9 bases between them. The CDR3 is made up of 13 amino acids. CDR3 in amino acids: CASSSAPTDTQYF. The CDR3 coding sequence is TGTGCCAGCAGCTCGGCACCGACAGATACGCAGTATTTT.

This clonotype was seen repeatedly, ten times or more. V gene TRBV7-2 combines with J gene TRBJ2-1; D unclear. Germline V gene sequence: CDR1 SGHTA, CDR2 FQGNSA. V lost 2 bases, J lost 9 bases, and 5 bases lay in between. This CDR3 has 11 residues. The CDR3 DNA follows: TGTGCCAGCAGCTTAAAAACTGAGCAGTTCTTC. Its translation: CASSLKTEQFF.

This sequence joins TRBV7-8 and TRBJ2-5; TRBD1 matches 7 bases. V lost 4 bases and J lost 3; bases outside the gene matches: 14. The CDR3 loop spans 17 amino acids. Germline V gene data show CDR1 as SGHVS and CDR2 as FQNEAQ. This CDR3 is CASSSHIVKDRKETQYF. The CDR3 nucleotides read TGTGCCAGCAGCTCCCACATAGTTAAGGACAGGAAAGAGACCCAGTACTTC.

CDR3 amino acids: CASSLPPLGQGRVEQYF. CDR3 coding DNA: TGTGCCAGCAGCTTACCCCCGCTGGGACAGGGGCGAGTCGAGCAGTACTTC. V usage is TRBV11-2 and J usage is TRBJ2-7, with 10 positions matching TRBD1. In germline, CDR1 is SGHAT, CDR2 FQNNGV. Unmatched junction bases numbered 13, after V lost 2 bases and J lost 6 bases. The length of the CDR3 is 17 residues.

In its sample, this clonotype was seen a few times. J is TRBJ1-3 and V is TRBV4-3; D is ambiguous. CDR1 and CDR2 from the germline V gene are LGHNA and YSLEER. The CDR3 length is 18 residues. V lost 0 bases and J 3 bases, leaving 18 bases between the germline ends. CDR3 in amino acids: CASSQDWADLLGGNTIYF. CDR3 bases: TGCGCCAGCAGCCAAGACTGGGCGGACCTATTAGGTGGAAACACCATATATTTT.

The chain recombines TRBV7-9 with TRBJ2-1, with D perhaps matching TRBD2 (5 bases). V was trimmed by 8 bases and J by 9 bases, leaving 11 bases between them. This CDR3 is 11 amino acids long. Germline CDR1 and CDR2: SEHNR and FQNEAQ (reference sequence). The CDR3: CASGEFIEQFF. The DNA of the CDR3 is TGTGCCAGCGGGGAGTTCATTGAGCAGTTCTTC.

The CDR3 DNA follows: TGTGCCAGCAGCGTAGCCGACAGCCTCTCTGGAAACACCATATATTTT. Residues: CASSVADSLSGNTIYF. The V gene is TRBV9, the J gene TRBJ1-3; TRBD1 might be the D (5 bases). Germline CDR1 is SGDLS and CDR2 is YYNGEE. Trimming left V 0 bases short and J 0 bases short, with 10 bases between. The CDR3 is made up of 16 amino acids.

The chain links TRBV2 to TRBJ2-5; no reliable D call. The CDR3 has 14 residues. Per germline, CDR1 SNHLY and CDR2 FYNNEI. V was shortened by 7 bases and J by 3 bases, with 15 bases between the two germline ends. The DNA for the CDR3 is TGTGCCAGCATTTCGGGCCCATCAAAAGAGACCCAGTACTTC. As protein: CASISGPSKETQYF.

This sequence joins TRBV6-2 or TRBV6-3 and TRBJ2-5; tentatively, D is TRBD2 (5 bases). The germline gives CDR1 MNHEY, CDR2 SVGEGT. The CDR3 contains 14 residues. V was pared by 4 bases and J by 2 bases, with 11 bases between. DNA for the CDR3: TGTGCCAGCAGTTGGGGAGAGACTCAAGAGACCCAGTACTTC. Translation gives CASSWGETQETQYF.

This clonotype has more than one count but fewer than ten. This rearrangement joins TRBV13 to TRBJ2-4, with D possibly TRBD1 on 7 matching bases. CDR1 PRHDT and CDR2 FYEKMQ come from the germline V gene (reference sequence). Trimming left V 5 bases short and J 0 bases short, with 20 bases between. This CDR3 has 18 amino acids. CDR3 region: CASSRQGLANLAKNIQYF. DNA of the CDR3: TGTGCCAGCAGCAGACAGGGCCTAGCGAACCTAGCCAAAAACATTCAGTACTTC.

The chain carries TRBV4-2 and TRBJ2-7, with 12 positions matching TRBD2. This CDR3 is built from 17 residues. CDR1 is LGHNA and CDR2 is YNFKEQ in the germline V gene. V trimming: 0 bases; J trimming: 6 bases; junction bases outside the gene matches: 9. In DNA, the CDR3 is TGTGCCAGCAGCCAAGATAGTCGACTAGCGGGAGAGGTCGAGCAGTACTTC. This gives the protein CASSQDSRLAGEVEQYF.

This clonotype has just a few counts. V is TRBV12-3 or TRBV12-4 and J is TRBJ1-4; 7 bases agree with TRBD1. CDR3 size: 14 residues. V trimming: 2 bases; J trimming: 8 bases; junction bases outside the gene matches: 5. The CDR3 sequence is CASSLPGGQEKLFF. Here the CDR3 DNA reads TGTGCCAGCAGTTTACCAGGGGGTCAAGAAAAACTGTTTTTT.

In its sample, this clonotype was seen a few times. The chain combines TRBV14 with TRBJ1-2; the D gene is possibly TRBD1 (6 bases). The CDR3 totals 16 residues. V gave up 3 bases and J gave up 6 bases, with 20 bases separating them. Germline V gives CDR1 SGHDN, CDR2 FVKESK. Here the CDR3 DNA reads TGTGCCAGCAGCCACTTGGACGGACCCAGGGGTGATGGCTACACCTTC. Translated: CASSHLDGPRGDGYTF.

This clonotype has more than one count but fewer than ten. The J gene is TRBJ2-7, the V gene TRBV4-2, with D unclear. With 2 bases removed from V and 3 bases from J, the gap between germline ends came to 8 bases. From germline, CDR1 is LGHNA and CDR2 YNFKEQ. The CDR3 runs 13 residues. DNA for the CDR3: TGTGCCAGCAGCCAACCGGACGGCTACGAGCAGTACTTC. It specifies CASSQPDGYEQYF.

This clonotype was observed a handful of times. V and J are TRBV5-6 and TRBJ2-1; D possibly corresponds to TRBD1 (8 bases). Germline V gene lookup returns CDR1 SGHDT and CDR2 YYEEEE. Trimming removed 4 bases at V and 9 bases at J, with 17 bases between. This CDR3 is 14 amino acids long. This chain's CDR3 is CASSKDREGGEQFF. The CDR3 DNA is TGTGCCAGCAGCAAGGACAGGGAGGGCGGTGAGCAGTTCTTC.

Only a few counts were recorded for this clonotype. The chain employs TRBV20-1 and TRBJ2-2, with D possibly TRBD2 on 6 matching bases. Germline loops: CDR1 DFQATT, CDR2 SNEGSKA (reference sequence). The CDR3 is 15 amino acids. Trimming cost V 6 bases and J 5 bases, with 19 bases left between them. CDR3 sequence: CSAPKGGSGTGELFF. DNA of the CDR3: TGCAGTGCACCAAAGGGTGGGAGCGGGACCGGGGAGCTGTTTTTT.

Only a few counts were recorded for this clonotype. This chain links TRBV4-3 with TRBJ2-7; D gene ambiguous. Trimming stripped 0 bases from V and 4 bases from J, with 7 bases between. The CDR3 is made up of 13 amino acids. The germline CDR1 and CDR2 sequences are LGHNA and YSLEER. In DNA, the CDR3 is TGCGCCAGCAGCCAAGAGATCGGGTACGAGCAGTACTTC. Translated, it gives CASSQEIGYEQYF.

This clonotype is a singleton in its sample. The V and J genes are TRBV6-2 or TRBV6-3 and TRBJ2-1, with TRBD2 matching 14 bases. V was clipped by 6 bases and J by 4 bases; unmatched bases: 5. CDR3 size: 16 residues. From germline, CDR1 is MNHEY and CDR2 SVGEGT. CDR3 DNA: TGTGCCAGCAGAGGGACTAGCGGGAGATTGTACAATGAGCAGTTCTTC. Translation gives CASRGTSGRLYNEQFF.

This clonotype has a count of ten or more. This chain connects TRBV3-1 to TRBJ2-5, with TRBD2 matching 7 bases. CDR1 and CDR2 from the germline V gene are LGHDT and YNNKEL (reference sequence). The J segment lost 7 bases and the V segment lost 1 base, leaving 6 bases of the junction unmatched. This CDR3 is built from 14 residues. Here the CDR3 reads CASSQVAGESTQYF. CDR3 coding DNA: TGTGCCAGCAGCCAAGTGGCGGGGGAGTCGACCCAGTACTTC.

The chain joins TRBV10-2 to TRBJ1-5, with TRBD1 matching over 10 bases. V was pared by 4 bases and J by 3 bases, with 3 bases of the junction left unmatched. Germline V gene sequence: CDR1 WSHSY, CDR2 SAAADI. The CDR3 consists of 15 residues. CDR3 protein: CASSVDRGNNQPQHF. CDR3 bases: TGCGCCAGCAGTGTGGACAGGGGGAACAATCAGCCCCAGCATTTT.

In its sample, this clonotype was seen many times. One base away lies a much larger clone, so this may be a sequencing read error. The chain is built from TRBV7-9 and TRBJ1-1, with 8 bases that match TRBD1. This CDR3 is 14 amino acids long. The ends lost 4 bases at V and 1 base at J; junction bases unmatched: 2. CDR1 and CDR2 from the germline V gene are SEHNR and FQNEAQ (reference sequence). CDR3 region: CASSSGQANTEAFF. DNA for the CDR3: TGTGCCAGCAGCTCGGGACAGGCGAACACTGAAGCTTTCTTT.